These 8 T cell receptor beta chains originate from one sample sequenced in a study of beta chain features in type 1 diabetes. Study findings and constraints: Among all four CD4+ subsets, Type 1 diabetes patients had TCRB CDR3s that were moderately but significantly shorter.

Every isolated RNA sample was fully reverse transcribed, so sequencing captured expressed TCRB transcripts. The protocol was immunoSEQ multiplex PCR, while the TCRdb copy is restricted to in-frame clones and leaves out a portion. This sample has about 660,000 clones, with over 11% found just once. No antigen is known for these receptors. Sequenced input: naive CD4+ T cells from blood. The receptors shown here come from a man younger than 30 with type 1 diabetes.

V is TRBV10-3 and J is TRBJ2-1, with D perhaps matching TRBD1 (5 bases). Trimming shortened V by 3 bases and J by 5 bases, and 14 bases separated the two germline ends. There are 15 residues in the CDR3. Germline loops: CDR1 ENHRY, CDR2 SYGVKD. This chain's CDR3 is CAISDERQLDNEQFF. The CDR3 nucleotides read TGTGCCATCAGTGATGAGAGACAGTTAGACAATGAGCAGTTCTTC.

In this sample, this clone turned up a few times. V usage is TRBV27 and J usage is TRBJ2-7, with TRBD1 matching over 7 bases. Trimming removed 6 bases from V and 2 bases from J; junction bases left unmatched: 10. CDR1 and CDR2 (germline): MNHEY, SMNVEV (reference sequence). The CDR3 consists of 15 residues. CDR3 sequence reads: CASSLSGTVTYEQYF. CDR3 bases: TGTGCCAGCAGCCTGTCTGGGACAGTCACCTACGAGCAGTACTTC.

This clone turned up a few times. V usage is TRBV9 and J usage is TRBJ2-5; D perhaps matches TRBD2 (5 bases). The CDR3 sequence is 17 residues long. With 0 bases removed from V and 4 bases from J, the gap between germline ends came to 19 bases. Germline-derived CDR1 and CDR2 are SGDLS and YYNGEE. CDR3: CASSVGPGIGSIETQYF. The CDR3 nucleotides read TGTGCCAGCAGCGTAGGTCCGGGGATAGGCTCGATAGAGACCCAGTACTTC.

This clone was seen more than once but under ten times. The chain combines TRBV15 with TRBJ1-6; D uncertain. The CDR3 runs to 12 residues. From germline, CDR1 is LNHNV and CDR2 YYDKDF (reference sequence). Trimming stripped 1 base from V and 10 bases from J, with 5 bases between. DNA of the CDR3: TGTGCCACCAGCAGAGTCGGGTCACCCCTCCACTTT. Amino acids: CATSRVGSPLHF.

The chain links TRBV7-2 to TRBJ2-5; 12 bases map to TRBD2. The CDR3 covers 18 residues. Germline V gives CDR1 SGHTA, CDR2 FQGNSA. Trimming at V came to 1 base and at J to 3 bases, leaving 9 bases not matched to a gene. CDR3: CASSLGWASGGAEETQYF. The CDR3 coding sequence is TGTGCCAGCAGCTTAGGGTGGGCTAGCGGGGGGGCCGAAGAGACCCAGTACTTC.

This clone has more than one count but fewer than ten. The genes are TRBV4-3 and TRBJ1-5; D might be TRBD1 (5 bases). V shed 4 bases and J shed 7 bases, with 11 bases lying between them. Germline V gene sequence: CDR1 LGHNA, CDR2 YSLEER. The CDR3 has 13 amino acids. This CDR3 reads CASSRYEGQPQHF. The DNA for the CDR3 is TGCGCCAGCAGCCGATATGAGGGGCAGCCCCAGCATTTT.

The chain combines TRBV13 with TRBJ2-1; 7 bases line up with TRBD2. Germline V lookup: CDR1 PRHDT, CDR2 FYEKMQ (reference sequence). V lost 3 bases, J lost 0 bases, and 2 bases stayed unmatched. This CDR3 is built from 15 residues. The CDR3 sequence is CASSLGGSSYNEQFF. Here the CDR3 DNA reads TGTGCCAGCAGCTTGGGGGGGAGCTCCTACAATGAGCAGTTCTTC.

The table lists this clone with a few counts. V and J are TRBV5-4 and TRBJ2-1; D might be TRBD1 (6 bases). V was shortened by 0 bases and J by 6 bases, with 22 bases between the two germline ends. The CDR3 spans 18 residues. Germline-derived CDR1 and CDR2 are SGHNT and YYREEE (reference sequence). The CDR3 sequence is CASSLGSPTGGGSNEQFF. CDR3 in DNA: TGTGCCAGCAGCTTGGGGTCCCCGACAGGCGGTGGGTCCAATGAGCAGTTCTTC.